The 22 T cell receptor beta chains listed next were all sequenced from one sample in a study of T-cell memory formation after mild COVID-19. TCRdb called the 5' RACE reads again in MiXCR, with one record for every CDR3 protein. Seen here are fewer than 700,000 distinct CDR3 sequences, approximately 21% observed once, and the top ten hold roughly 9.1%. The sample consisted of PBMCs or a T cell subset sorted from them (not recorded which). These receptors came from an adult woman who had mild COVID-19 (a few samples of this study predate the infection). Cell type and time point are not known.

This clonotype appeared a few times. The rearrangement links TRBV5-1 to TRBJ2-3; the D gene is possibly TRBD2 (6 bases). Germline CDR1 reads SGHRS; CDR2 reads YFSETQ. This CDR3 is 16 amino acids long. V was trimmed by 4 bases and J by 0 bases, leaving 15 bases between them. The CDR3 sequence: CASSPRRGSSTDTQYF. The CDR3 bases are TGCGCCAGCAGCCCTAGGAGGGGTTCTAGCACAGATACGCAGTATTTT.

The CDR3 protein is CSATAGGERNIQYF. As DNA, the CDR3 is TGCAGTGCAACAGCGGGGGGTGAAAGAAACATTCAGTACTTC. V usage is TRBV20-1 and J usage is TRBJ2-4, with 9 positions matching TRBD2. The CDR3 is 14 amino acids. The germline V gene encodes CDR1 DFQATT and CDR2 SNEGSKA (reference sequence). The V and J ends lost 6 bases and 6 bases, in that order; junction bases with no gene match: 9.

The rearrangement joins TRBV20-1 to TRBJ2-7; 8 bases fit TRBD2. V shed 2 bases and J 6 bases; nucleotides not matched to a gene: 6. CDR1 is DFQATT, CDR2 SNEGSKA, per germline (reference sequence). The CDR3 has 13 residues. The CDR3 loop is CSARNSGTSEQYF. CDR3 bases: TGCAGTGCTAGAAACTCCGGGACTAGCGAGCAGTACTTC.

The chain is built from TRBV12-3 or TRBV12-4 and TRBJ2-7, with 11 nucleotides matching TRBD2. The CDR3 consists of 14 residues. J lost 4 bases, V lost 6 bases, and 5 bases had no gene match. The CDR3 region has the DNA TGTGCCAGCAGACCTACTAGCGGGAGTTACGAGCAGTACTTC. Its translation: CASRPTSGSYEQYF.

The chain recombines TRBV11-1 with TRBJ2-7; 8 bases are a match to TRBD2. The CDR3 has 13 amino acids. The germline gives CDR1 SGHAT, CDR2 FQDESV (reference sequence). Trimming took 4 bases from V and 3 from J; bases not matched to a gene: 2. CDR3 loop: CASSSLAGYEQYF. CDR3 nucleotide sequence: TGTGCCAGCAGCTCCCTAGCGGGCTACGAGCAGTACTTC.

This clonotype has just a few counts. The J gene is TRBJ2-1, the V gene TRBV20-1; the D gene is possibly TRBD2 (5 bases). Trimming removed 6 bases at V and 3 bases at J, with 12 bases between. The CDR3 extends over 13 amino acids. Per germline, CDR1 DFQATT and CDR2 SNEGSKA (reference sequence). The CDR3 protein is CSASRDYYNEQFF. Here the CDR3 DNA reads TGCAGTGCCAGTAGAGACTACTACAATGAGCAGTTCTTC.

The CDR3 DNA reads as TGTGCCATCAGTGATGGGTCAGGGTACGAGCAGTACTTC. Translation: CAISDGSGYEQYF. This chain connects TRBV10-3 to TRBJ2-7; maybe TRBD1 (5 bases). The CDR3 has 13 residues. CDR1 is ENHRY, CDR2 SYGVKD, per germline. The V gene lost 3 bases and the J gene lost 4 bases, with 10 bases spanning the gap.

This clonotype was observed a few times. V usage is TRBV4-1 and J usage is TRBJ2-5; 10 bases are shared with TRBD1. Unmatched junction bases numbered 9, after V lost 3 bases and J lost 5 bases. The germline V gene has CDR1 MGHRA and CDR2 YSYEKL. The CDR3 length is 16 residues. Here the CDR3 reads CASSQVTGGAWETQYF. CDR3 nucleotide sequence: TGCGCCAGCAGCCAGGTGACAGGGGGCGCCTGGGAGACCCAGTACTTC.

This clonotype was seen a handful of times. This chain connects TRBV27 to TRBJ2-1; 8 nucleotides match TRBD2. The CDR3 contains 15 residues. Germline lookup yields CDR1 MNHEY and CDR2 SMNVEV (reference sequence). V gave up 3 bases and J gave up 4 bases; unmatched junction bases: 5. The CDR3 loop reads CASSFIAGRYNEQFF. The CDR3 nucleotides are TGTGCCAGCAGTTTTATAGCGGGGAGGTACAATGAGCAGTTCTTC.

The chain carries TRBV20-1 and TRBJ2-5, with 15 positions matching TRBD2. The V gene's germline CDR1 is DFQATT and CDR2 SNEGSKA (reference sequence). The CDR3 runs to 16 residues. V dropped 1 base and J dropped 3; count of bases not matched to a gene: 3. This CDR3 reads CSARGTSGGAEETQYF. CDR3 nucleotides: TGCAGTGCTAGAGGGACTAGCGGGGGGGCAGAAGAGACCCAGTACTTC.

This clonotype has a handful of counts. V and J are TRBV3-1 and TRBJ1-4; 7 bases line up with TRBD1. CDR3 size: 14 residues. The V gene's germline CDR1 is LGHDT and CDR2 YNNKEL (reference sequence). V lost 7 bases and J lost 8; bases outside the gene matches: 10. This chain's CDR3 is CASMRQGGSEKLFF. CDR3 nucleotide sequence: TGTGCCAGCATGAGACAGGGTGGATCAGAAAAACTGTTTTTT.

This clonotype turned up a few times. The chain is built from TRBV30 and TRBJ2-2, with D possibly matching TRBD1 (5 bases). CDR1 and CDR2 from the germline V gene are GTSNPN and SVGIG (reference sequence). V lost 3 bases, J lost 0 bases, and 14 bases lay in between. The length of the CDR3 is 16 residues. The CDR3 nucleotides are TGTGCCTGGAGGCCCGTTGGGGCTGCGAACACCGGGGAGCTGTTTTTT. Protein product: CAWRPVGAANTGELFF.

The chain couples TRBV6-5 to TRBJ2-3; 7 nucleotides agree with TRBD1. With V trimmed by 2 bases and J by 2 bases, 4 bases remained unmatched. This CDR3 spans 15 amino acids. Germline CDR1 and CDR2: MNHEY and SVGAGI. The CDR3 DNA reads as TGTGCCAGCAGTTACAGGGGGCCGGACACAGATACGCAGTATTTT. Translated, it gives CASSYRGPDTDTQYF.

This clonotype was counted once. CDR3 nucleotide sequence: TGTGCCTGGAGTGTACGGGAGAGGAGCTACGAGCAGTACTTC. Translated: CAWSVRERSYEQYF. The rearrangement links TRBV30 to TRBJ2-7; D may be TRBD2 (6 bases). Trimming removed 0 bases from V and 3 bases from J, with 12 bases in between. The CDR3 extends over 14 amino acids. CDR1 and CDR2 (germline): GTSNPN, SVGIG (reference sequence).

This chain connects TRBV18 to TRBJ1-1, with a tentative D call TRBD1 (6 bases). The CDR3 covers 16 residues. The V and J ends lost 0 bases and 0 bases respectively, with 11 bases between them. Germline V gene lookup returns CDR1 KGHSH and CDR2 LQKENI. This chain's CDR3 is CASSPPGGQVNTEAFF. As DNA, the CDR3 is TGTGCCAGCTCACCACCTGGGGGCCAGGTGAACACTGAAGCTTTCTTT.

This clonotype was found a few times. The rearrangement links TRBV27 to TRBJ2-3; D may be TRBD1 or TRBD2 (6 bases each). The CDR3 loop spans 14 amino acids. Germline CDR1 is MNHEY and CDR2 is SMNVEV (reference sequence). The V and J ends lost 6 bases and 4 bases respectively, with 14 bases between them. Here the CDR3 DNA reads TGTGCCAGCAGACGTGGGGGGCGTGCAGATACGCAGTATTTT. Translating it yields CASRRGGRADTQYF.

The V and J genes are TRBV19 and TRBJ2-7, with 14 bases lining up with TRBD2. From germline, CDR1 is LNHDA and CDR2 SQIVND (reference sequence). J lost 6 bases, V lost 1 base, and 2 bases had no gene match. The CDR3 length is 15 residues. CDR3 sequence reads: CASSIVGLAGVEQYF. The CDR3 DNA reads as TGTGCCAGTAGTATAGTGGGACTAGCGGGAGTCGAGCAGTACTTC.

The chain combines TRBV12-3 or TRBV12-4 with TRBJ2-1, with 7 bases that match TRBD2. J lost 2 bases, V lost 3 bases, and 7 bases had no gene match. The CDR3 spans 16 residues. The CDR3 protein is CASSFGQRDPYNEQFF. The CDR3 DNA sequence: TGTGCCAGCAGTTTCGGTCAGCGGGACCCCTACAATGAGCAGTTCTTC.

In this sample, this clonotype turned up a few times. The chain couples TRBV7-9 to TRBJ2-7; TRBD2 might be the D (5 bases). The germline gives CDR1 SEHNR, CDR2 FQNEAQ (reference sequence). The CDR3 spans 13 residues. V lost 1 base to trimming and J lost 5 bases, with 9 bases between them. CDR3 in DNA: TGTGCCAGCAGCTTAGGGAGGTCCGACGAGCAGTACTTC. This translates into CASSLGRSDEQYF.

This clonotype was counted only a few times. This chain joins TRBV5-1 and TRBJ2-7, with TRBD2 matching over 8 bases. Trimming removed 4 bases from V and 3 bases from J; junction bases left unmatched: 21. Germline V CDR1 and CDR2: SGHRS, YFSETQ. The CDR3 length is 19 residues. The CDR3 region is CASSPAGTRERGAVYEQYF. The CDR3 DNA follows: TGCGCCAGCAGCCCCGCCGGGACTAGAGAGAGGGGCGCCGTCTACGAGCAGTACTTC.

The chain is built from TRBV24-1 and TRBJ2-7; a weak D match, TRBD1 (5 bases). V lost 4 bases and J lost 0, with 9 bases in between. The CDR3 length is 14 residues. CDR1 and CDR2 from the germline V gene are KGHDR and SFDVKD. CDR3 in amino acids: CATSEGAFSYEQYF. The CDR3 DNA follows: TGTGCCACCAGTGAAGGGGCCTTCTCCTACGAGCAGTACTTC.

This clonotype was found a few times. The CDR3 DNA reads TGCGCCAGCAGCCAAGATAGGGGACTCATGCATTACAATGAGCAGTTCTTC. This encodes CASSQDRGLMHYNEQFF. The chain employs TRBV4-3 and TRBJ2-1; D is possibly TRBD2 (6 bases). Trimming took off 0 bases at V and 4 bases at J, with 16 bases between the two ends. Germline values: CDR1 LGHNA, CDR2 YSLEER. There are 17 residues in the CDR3.